The source of this T cell receptor beta chain is a study of T cell responses to AZD1222 COVID-19 vaccine. Here immunoSEQ multiplex PCR was the method, and the copy in TCRdb shows in-frame clones only, minus some. There are around 150,000 clones in the sample; 80% to 95% occur only once, and around 1.2% lies in the top ten. This CDR3 is built from 14 residues. V gave up 6 bases and J gave up 2 bases, with 13 bases separating them. Germline assignment: CDR1 LGHNA and CDR2 YSLEER. The rearrangement links TRBV4-3 to TRBJ1-1; TRBD1 is a possible D gene (5 bases). The sample was peripheral blood, taken 28 days after the second AZD1222 dose. The sequence was collected from an adult who received the AZD1222 COVID-19 vaccine. The CDR3 DNA is TGCGCCAGCAGTCTTTGGGGGAGAAACACTGAAGCTTTCTTT. Encoded protein: CASSLWGRNTEAFF.